What follows are 27 T cell receptor beta chains derived from one specimen sequenced in a study of T cells after yellow fever vaccination. TCRdb re-derived calls from the 5' RACE reads in MiXCR, one entry per CDR3 protein. The data show about 550,000 distinct CDR3 sequences, over 15% seen once. Sample: PBMCs, taken 15 days after the yellow fever booster vaccination. The receptor source for this set is a young man who received the YFV17D yellow fever vaccine.

This clonotype turned up a few times. V is TRBV3-1 and J is TRBJ2-1; D possibly uses TRBD1 or TRBD2 (5 bases each). The V gene lost 4 bases and the J gene lost 5 bases, with 9 bases spanning the gap. CDR3 length: 13 amino acids. Germline lookup yields CDR1 LGHDT and CDR2 YNNKEL (reference sequence). DNA of the CDR3: TGTGCCAGCAGCCCGGGACCAGACAATGAGCAGTTCTTC. Translation gives CASSPGPDNEQFF.

This clonotype was found a few times. The chain couples TRBV11-2 to TRBJ2-1; 8 bases are a match to TRBD2. Trimming took 0 bases from V and 5 from J; bases not matched to a gene: 9. The CDR3 sequence is 17 residues long. Germline CDR1 reads SGHAT; CDR2 reads FQNNGV. The CDR3 DNA follows: TGTGCCAGCAGCTTAGAATTGACCCCGGGAGGGGACAATGAGCAGTTCTTC. This codes for CASSLELTPGGDNEQFF.

The chain carries TRBV20-1 and TRBJ1-1; the D gene is possibly TRBD1 (6 bases). Germline lookup yields CDR1 DFQATT and CDR2 SNEGSKA (reference sequence). V lost 6 bases and J lost 5, with 16 bases in between. This CDR3 is 13 amino acids long. The CDR3 region has the DNA TGCAGTGCGAAGGGGGGTGTTTGGACTGAAGCTTTCTTT. Its protein is CSAKGGVWTEAFF.

The chain carries TRBV25-1 and TRBJ2-2; possibly TRBD2 for D (5 bases). V was pared by 4 bases and J by 7 bases, with 16 bases between. CDR3 length equals 15 residues. CDR1 is MGHDK and CDR2 is SYGVNS in the germline V gene. The CDR3 spells CASSVASGLGGELFF. CDR3 DNA: TGTGCCAGCAGTGTGGCATCGGGATTGGGCGGGGAGCTGTTTTTT.

This clonotype was recorded a few times. The chain recombines TRBV7-9 with TRBJ2-2; the D is unclear. The length of the CDR3 is 13 residues. Trimming cost V 2 bases and J 6 bases, with 7 bases left between them. Germline assignment: CDR1 SEHNR and CDR2 FQNEAQ (reference sequence). This chain's CDR3 is CASSLLQPGELFF. CDR3 nucleotides: TGTGCCAGCAGCTTATTGCAGCCCGGGGAGCTGTTTTTT.

The chain links TRBV6-1 to TRBJ2-5; D is possibly TRBD1 or TRBD2 (5 bases each). V lost 6 bases, J lost 5 bases, and 16 bases lay in between. The CDR3 is made up of 14 amino acids. Germline CDR1 MNHNS, CDR2 SASEGT. The CDR3 nucleotides are TGTGCCAGCAGACCCAGGGAGCTCGGGGAGACCCAGTACTTC. It specifies CASRPRELGETQYF.

The table lists this clonotype with a few counts. This chain's CDR3 is CASSEGTSSTDTQYF. For the CDR3, the DNA is TGTGCCAGTAGTGAGGGGACAAGCAGCACAGATACGCAGTATTTT. The V call is TRBV19, the J call TRBJ2-3; D perhaps matches TRBD1 (6 bases). Germline-derived CDR1 and CDR2 are LNHDA and SQIVND (reference sequence). The CDR3 spans 15 residues. Trimming pared 5 bases from V and 0 bases from J, leaving 12 bases between.

This clonotype showed up just a few times. The rearrangement links TRBV7-2 to TRBJ2-7; a weak D match, TRBD2 (5 bases). CDR1 and CDR2 from the germline V gene are SGHTA and FQGNSA. This CDR3 comprises 14 residues. V was clipped by 5 bases and J by 7 bases, with 18 bases between them. The CDR3 spells CASSRWAGSGEQYF. CDR3 in DNA: TGTGCCAGCAGCCGATGGGCGGGCTCTGGGGAGCAGTACTTC.

In this sample, this clonotype turned up a few times. This chain connects TRBV4-2 to TRBJ2-1, with TRBD2 identical over 10 bases. Germline V gene sequence: CDR1 LGHNA, CDR2 YNFKEQ. The CDR3 sequence is 20 residues long. V shed 3 bases and J 0 bases; nucleotides not matched to a gene: 14. CDR3 DNA sequence: TGTGCCAGCAGCCAGGGAAGGGCTAGCGGGGGCCTAAGCTCCTACAATGAGCAGTTCTTC. It translates to CASSQGRASGGLSSYNEQFF.

This clonotype was counted between two and nine times. The V gene is TRBV4-2, the J gene TRBJ2-1; TRBD1 or TRBD2 may be the D gene (5 bases each). V lost 2 bases to trimming and J lost 7 bases, with 24 bases between them. Germline assignment: CDR1 LGHNA and CDR2 YNFKEQ. This CDR3 region has 18 residues. The CDR3 is CASSQRPSKGPLLNEQFF. The CDR3 bases are TGTGCCAGCAGCCAACGCCCGTCCAAGGGACCTCTGCTAAATGAGCAGTTCTTC.

This clonotype was found once. The gene calls are TRBV6-1 and TRBJ2-7, with 7 bases fitting TRBD2. Germline V lookup: CDR1 MNHNS, CDR2 SASEGT. The trim removed 6 bases at V and 7 bases at J, leaving 9 bases unmatched. This CDR3 is built from 13 residues. The CDR3 region is CASRTTSSGEQYF. CDR3 in DNA: TGTGCCAGCAGAACGACTAGCTCGGGGGAGCAGTACTTC.

Only a few counts were recorded for this clonotype. The chain joins TRBV6-5 to TRBJ2-7; D unclear. Germline assignment: CDR1 MNHEY and CDR2 SVGAGI. This CDR3 has 13 residues. Trimming shortened V by 0 bases and J by 5 bases, and 8 bases separated the two germline ends. The CDR3 reads CASSYSMVHEQYF. In nucleotides, the CDR3 is TGTGCCAGCAGTTACTCAATGGTCCACGAGCAGTACTTC.

This clonotype was observed a handful of times. The rearrangement uses TRBV29-1 and TRBJ2-5; the match to TRBD2 covers 9 bases. This CDR3 comprises 14 residues. J was trimmed by 3 bases and V by 2 bases; bases with no gene match: 4. Germline CDR1 SQVTM, CDR2 ANQGSEA. CDR3 bases: TGCAGCGTTGAATTTGCGGGAGGGAAAGAGACCCAGTACTTC. This encodes CSVEFAGGKETQYF. Full variable domain (rest looked up from reference TRBV29-1 and TRBJ2-5): SAVISQKPSRDICQRGTSLTIQCQVDSQVTMMFWYRQQPGQSLTLIATANQGSEATYESGFVIDKFPISRPNLTFSTLTVSNMSPEDSSIYLCSVEFAGGKETQYFGPGTRLLVL.

The CDR3 protein is CASSPDSSNQPQHF. In DNA form, the CDR3 reads TGTGCCAGTAGTCCTGACAGTAGCAATCAGCCCCAGCATTTT. The chain employs TRBV19 and TRBJ1-5; the D gene is possibly TRBD1 (5 bases). CDR1 LNHDA and CDR2 SQIVND come from the germline V gene (reference sequence). The CDR3 is made up of 14 amino acids. With 5 bases removed from V and 0 bases from J, the gap between germline ends came to 8 bases.

A few counts support this clonotype. This chain links TRBV28 with TRBJ2-7, with 11 bases matching TRBD1. The CDR3 is 15 amino acids. The J segment lost 3 bases and the V segment lost 6 bases, leaving 7 bases of the junction unmatched. Looked up from germline, CDR1 is MDHEN and CDR2 is SYDVKM. CDR3 in DNA: TGTGCCAGCAGGCCCGGGACAGGGGGACTCTACGAGCAGTACTTC. Translation: CASRPGTGGLYEQYF.

This sequence joins TRBV12-3 or TRBV12-4 and TRBJ2-7, with a possible D match to TRBD1 (6 bases). Deletions cut 5 bases from V and 0 bases from J, with 14 bases between. The CDR3 spans 15 residues. The CDR3 DNA reads as TGTGCCAGCAGTGCGCAGGGGAAAACCTCCTACGAGCAGTACTTC. Protein sequence: CASSAQGKTSYEQYF.

The sample holds many counts of this clonotype. The rearrangement joins TRBV12-3 or TRBV12-4 to TRBJ2-3; no reliable D call. V was clipped by 8 bases and J by 3 bases, with 18 bases between them. This CDR3 comprises 15 residues. The CDR3, as DNA: TGTGCCAGCGCCCAATTCGGACGAGGAACAGATACGCAGTATTTT. Translating gives CASAQFGRGTDTQYF.

This clonotype was counted only a few times. The chain links TRBV11-2 to TRBJ1-3; no clear D gene. Germline CDR1 is SGHAT and CDR2 is FQNNGV. The ends were cut back, 3 bases at V and 10 bases at J, with 16 bases in the middle. The CDR3 has 14 residues. CDR3 sequence reads: CASSFPTGEGTIYF. The CDR3 DNA follows: TGTGCCAGCAGCTTTCCTACGGGAGAAGGGACCATATATTTT.

This clonotype has a handful of counts. The genes are TRBV7-6 and TRBJ2-7; 7 nucleotides align to TRBD2. The CDR3 extends over 15 amino acids. Germline loops: CDR1 SGHVS, CDR2 FNYEAQ. With V trimmed by 4 bases and J by 0 bases, 6 bases remained unmatched. The CDR3 region has the DNA TGTGCCAGCAGCTCAAGAGCGGGGAGCTCCTACGAGCAGTACTTC. Protein sequence: CASSSRAGSSYEQYF.

The table lists this clonotype with a few counts. This sequence joins TRBV20-1 and TRBJ1-1; no clear D. V lost 6 bases and J 0 bases, leaving 8 bases between the germline ends. The V gene's germline CDR1 is DFQATT and CDR2 SNEGSKA (reference sequence). The CDR3 is 12 amino acids. CDR3 region: CSAPLMNTEAFF. The CDR3 nucleotides read TGCAGTGCGCCGCTAATGAACACTGAAGCTTTCTTT.

This clonotype was counted a few times. The rearrangement links TRBV2 to TRBJ2-5; the match to TRBD2 covers 7 bases. CDR1 SNHLY and CDR2 FYNNEI come from the germline V gene. V was pared by 7 bases and J by 5 bases, with 10 bases of the junction left unmatched. The CDR3 consists of 14 residues. For the CDR3, the DNA is TGTGCCAGCACCCTCGCTAGCGGAGGCGAGACCCAGTACTTC. This encodes CASTLASGGETQYF.

This clonotype was seen more than once but under ten times. The V gene is TRBV20-1, the J gene TRBJ2-2; D is uncertain. Trimming removed 6 bases at V and 0 bases at J, with 11 bases between. Germline CDR1 DFQATT, CDR2 SNEGSKA (reference sequence). The CDR3 loop spans 14 amino acids. In DNA form, the CDR3 reads TGCAGTGCCTTTGGACGGACGAACACCGGGGAGCTGTTTTTT. It codes for CSAFGRTNTGELFF.

V and J are TRBV6-2 or TRBV6-3 and TRBJ2-2; D perhaps matches TRBD2 (5 bases). Germline V gives CDR1 MNHEY, CDR2 SVGEGT. Trimming shortened V by 4 bases and J by 6 bases, and 9 bases separated the two germline ends. The CDR3 is 13 residues long. The CDR3 bases are TGTGCCAGCAGTTTCAAAGCGGCCGGGGAGCTGTTTTTT. Its translation is CASSFKAAGELFF.

This chain links TRBV5-1 with TRBJ2-2; TRBD1 matches 7 bases. CDR1 and CDR2 (germline): SGHRS, YFSETQ. With V trimmed by 5 bases and J by 3 bases, 10 bases remained unmatched. The CDR3 extends over 16 amino acids. CDR3 amino acids: CASSEGAGTYTGELFF. The DNA of the CDR3 is TGCGCCAGCAGTGAGGGGGCCGGAACTTACACCGGGGAGCTGTTTTTT.

This clonotype was seen a single time. The chain joins TRBV6-2 or TRBV6-3 to TRBJ2-7; 11 bases fit TRBD2. J was trimmed by 2 bases and V by 5 bases; bases with no gene match: 11. This CDR3 has 17 residues. Germline CDR1 is MNHEY and CDR2 is SVGEGT. CDR3 sequence reads: CASSPGLAATPPYEQYF. The DNA of the CDR3 is TGTGCCAGCAGTCCGGGACTAGCGGCAACCCCCCCCTACGAGCAGTACTTC.

This clonotype was seen a handful of times. This sequence joins TRBV7-2 and TRBJ2-1, with D maybe TRBD1 (7 bases). This CDR3 comprises 14 residues. Germline values: CDR1 SGHTA, CDR2 FQGNSA. The V and J ends lost 3 bases and 4 bases respectively, with 10 bases between them. CDR3 nucleotide sequence: TGTGCCAGCAGCTTCTCAGGGGGGTACAATGAGCAGTTCTTC. Protein sequence: CASSFSGGYNEQFF.

This clonotype showed up just a few times. The chain recombines TRBV18 with TRBJ2-3, with 8 bases aligning to TRBD2. Germline V gene data show CDR1 as KGHSH and CDR2 as LQKENI. The junction had 0 bases not matched to a gene; V was cut back by 0 bases and J by 1 base. The CDR3 has 15 residues. The CDR3 here is CASSPPTSGTDTQYF. The DNA for the CDR3 is TGTGCCAGCTCACCACCGACTAGCGGCACAGATACGCAGTATTTT.